This T cell receptor beta chain was captured in a study of CD8 T cells in ankylosing spondylitis. V was trimmed by 5 bases and J by 7 bases, leaving 12 bases between them. The CDR3 length is 13 residues. Per the germline V gene, CDR1 is SGHTA and CDR2 is FQGNSA. Regarding this clonotype: Its target is not known.

Via MiXCR, TCRdb re-called the 5' RACE reads, giving one row per CDR3 protein. Of about 300,000 distinct CDR3 sequences listed, about 9.9% were seen once; the top ten hold roughly a tenth. Study-wide results and limits: Disease-linked clones had a CD8+ phenotype and relatively low frequency in peripheral blood.

Material: blood, either unsorted or a sorted T cell fraction (not recorded which). The J gene is TRBJ2-1, the V gene TRBV7-2, with a possible D match to TRBD2 (6 bases). This receptor was identified in a female donor with ankylosing spondylitis or in good health (not recorded which). DNA for the CDR3: TGTGCCAGCAGCGTCCTCGGGGGAAATGAGCAGTTCTTC. Its protein is CASSVLGGNEQFF.